The 4 T cell receptor beta chains in this list originate from one sample, sequenced in a study of CD8+ T cells in alopecia areata. Extracted from the samples, RNA was reverse transcribed into cDNA to serve as the sequencing template. Produced via immunoSEQ multiplex PCR; TCRdb's table is partial and in-frame only. Among 75,000 to 100,000 clones listed, roughly two fifths were seen once. The sequenced sample consisted of CD4+ T cells sorted from blood. Receptors were obtained from a human donor with alopecia areata.

This clone was found a few times. The chain joins TRBV4-1 to TRBJ2-7; 9 bases align to TRBD1. CDR1 is MGHRA and CDR2 is YSYEKL in the germline V gene. With V trimmed by 2 bases and J by 4 bases, 6 bases remained unmatched. The CDR3 consists of 15 residues. The CDR3 coding sequence is TGCGCCAGCAGCCAACCGGGACAGGGATGGTACGAGCAGTACTTC. Translation gives CASSQPGQGWYEQYF.

The chain combines TRBV5-1 with TRBJ2-3, with D uncertain. V lost 1 base and J 2 bases, leaving 8 bases between the germline ends. The CDR3 extends over 14 amino acids. CDR1 SGHRS and CDR2 YFSETQ come from the germline V gene. CDR3 sequence: CASSLSQTTDTQYF. The CDR3, as DNA: TGCGCCAGCAGCTTGAGCCAGACCACAGATACGCAGTATTTT.

The chain employs TRBV27 and TRBJ2-1, with a weak D call TRBD1 (5 bases). The CDR3 contains 17 residues. With 2 bases removed from V and 7 bases from J, the gap between germline ends came to 21 bases. CDR1 is MNHEY, CDR2 SMNVEV, per germline (reference sequence). The CDR3 here is CASSLIKARDIPNEQFF. The CDR3 DNA sequence: TGTGCCAGCAGTTTAATAAAGGCCAGGGATATTCCGAATGAGCAGTTCTTC.

This clone was observed a handful of times. This chain joins TRBV10-3 and TRBJ1-2; weak D call: TRBD1 (5 bases). CDR3 length: 14 residues. V was cut by 4 bases and J by 7 bases, with 16 bases left in between. Germline-derived CDR1 and CDR2 are ENHRY and SYGVKD. The CDR3 DNA reads as TGTGCCATCAGTGGCCACAGGAGCCCCGGTGGCTACACCTTC. This gives the protein CAISGHRSPGGYTF.